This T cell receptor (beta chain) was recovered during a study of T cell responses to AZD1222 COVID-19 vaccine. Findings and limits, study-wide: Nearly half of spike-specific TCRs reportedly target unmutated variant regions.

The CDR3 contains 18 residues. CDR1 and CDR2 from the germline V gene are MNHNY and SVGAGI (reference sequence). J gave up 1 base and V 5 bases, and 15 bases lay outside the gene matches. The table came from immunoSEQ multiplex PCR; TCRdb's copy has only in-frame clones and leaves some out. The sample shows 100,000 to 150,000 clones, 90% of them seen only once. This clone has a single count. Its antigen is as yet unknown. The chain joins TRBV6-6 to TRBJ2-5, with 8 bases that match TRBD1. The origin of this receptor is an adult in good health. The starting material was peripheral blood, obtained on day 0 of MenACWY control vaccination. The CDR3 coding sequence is TGTGCCAGCAGTCCCCGTTGGGGGGCAGGGGGCGTCCAAGAGACCCAGTACTTC. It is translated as CASSPRWGAGGVQETQYF.